These 26 T cell receptor beta chains came from one sample sequenced in a study of CD8+ T cells in alopecia areata. Noted treatment: oral pan-JAK inhibitor, 5-10 mg twice daily. RNA extraction was followed by reverse transcription into cDNA, which acted as the sequencing template. The table came from immunoSEQ multiplex PCR; TCRdb's copy has only in-frame clones and leaves some out. The top ten hold around 10% of the sample, which has 150,000 to 200,000 clones, approximately 50% seen once. Sequencing was performed on CD8+ T cells sorted from blood, taken around week 54, from a patient treated with tofacitinib. These receptors were obtained from a human donor with alopecia areata.

This chain joins TRBV7-8 and TRBJ2-7; D may match TRBD1 or TRBD2 (5 bases each). Trimming stripped 5 bases from V and 3 bases from J, with 14 bases between. Looked up from germline, CDR1 is SGHVS and CDR2 is FQNEAQ. The CDR3 consists of 14 residues. CDR3 nucleotides: TGTGCCAGCAGCATACTAGGGACGTTCTACGAGCAGTACTTC. Its protein product is CASSILGTFYEQYF. Variable domain in full (rest from reference TRBV7-8 and TRBJ2-7): GAGVSQSPRYKVAKRGQDVALRCDPISGHVSLFWYQQALGQGPEFLTYFQNEAQLDKSGLPSDRFFAERPEGSVSTLKIQRTQQEDSAVYLCASSILGTFYEQYFGPGTRLTVT.

In its sample, this clone was seen once. V is TRBV9 and J is TRBJ1-2; D may be TRBD1 (5 bases). This CDR3 has 17 residues. Germline loops: CDR1 SGDLS, CDR2 YYNGEE. V was pared by 0 bases and J by 0 bases, with 15 bases between. The CDR3 loop is CASSVEAGPHANYGYTF. The CDR3, as DNA: TGTGCCAGCAGCGTAGAAGCAGGGCCCCACGCTAACTATGGCTACACCTTC.

The chain recombines TRBV15 with TRBJ2-5, with 7 bases identical to TRBD1. The CDR3 extends over 16 amino acids. From germline, CDR1 is LNHNV and CDR2 YYDKDF (reference sequence). V shed 3 bases and J 2 bases; nucleotides not matched to a gene: 9. The CDR3 reads CATSRQGQQNQETQYF. CDR3 bases: TGTGCCACCAGCAGGCAGGGACAGCAAAATCAAGAGACCCAGTACTTC.

The CDR3 DNA reads TGTGCCAGCAGCCAAAGACGGGTCAACACAGATACGCAGTATTTT. Its translation: CASSQRRVNTDTQYF. The chain uses TRBV7-9 and TRBJ2-3; D not resolved. Germline V gene lookup returns CDR1 SEHNR and CDR2 FQNEAQ (reference sequence). This CDR3 spans 15 amino acids. Trimming cost V 5 bases and J 2 bases, with 14 bases left between them.

The chain has TRBV4-1 and TRBJ2-2; D remains unclear. This CDR3 contains 11 residues. Germline V gene sequence: CDR1 MGHRA, CDR2 YSYEKL. V lost 3 bases and J 7 bases, leaving 3 bases between the germline ends. CDR3 amino acids: CASSQLGELFF. As DNA, the CDR3 is TGCGCCAGCAGCCAGCTCGGGGAGCTGTTTTTT.

This clone was found a few times. This chain connects TRBV7-9 to TRBJ2-3, with 10 bases that match TRBD2. There are 16 residues in the CDR3. CDR1 SEHNR and CDR2 FQNEAQ come from the germline V gene (reference sequence). V trimming: 6 bases; J trimming: 0 bases; junction bases outside the gene matches: 6. This CDR3 is CASSSASGGSTDTQYF. CDR3 sequence (DNA): TGTGCCAGCAGTTCGGCTAGCGGGGGAAGCACAGATACGCAGTATTTT.

This chain joins TRBV4-3 and TRBJ1-5; D is undetermined. Germline lookup yields CDR1 LGHNA and CDR2 YSLEER. Trimming took off 0 bases at V and 3 bases at J, with 6 bases between the two ends. CDR3 length equals 14 residues. This CDR3 is CASSQESYNQPQHF. CDR3 DNA sequence: TGCGCCAGCAGCCAAGAAAGCTACAATCAGCCCCAGCATTTT.

The gene calls are TRBV7-9 and TRBJ1-6; D might be TRBD1 (5 bases). The V and J ends lost 7 bases and 7 bases respectively, with 17 bases between them. CDR1 and CDR2 (germline): SEHNR, FQNEAQ (reference sequence). This CDR3 has 15 amino acids. CDR3 sequence: CASTQSGGANSPLHF. The CDR3, as DNA: TGTGCCAGCACCCAGTCGGGGGGAGCCAATTCACCCCTCCACTTT.

This chain joins TRBV16 and TRBJ2-3; D is unclear. The germline gives CDR1 KGHSY, CDR2 FQNENV. This CDR3 contains 13 residues. Trimming removed 4 bases at V and 1 base at J, with 6 bases between. CDR3 in DNA: TGTGCCAGCAGCCCTTGGGGCACAGATACGCAGTATTTT. Protein product: CASSPWGTDTQYF. The variable domain in full, completed from reference TRBV16 and TRBJ2-3, reads GEEVAQTPKHLVRGEGQKAKLYCAPIKGHSYVFWYQQVLKNEFKFLISFQNENVFDETGMPKERFSAKCLPNSPCSLEIQATKLEDSAVYFCASSPWGTDTQYFGPGTRLTVL.

V is TRBV9 and J is TRBJ1-2, with 10 bases lining up with TRBD1. Germline CDR1 is SGDLS and CDR2 is YYNGEE. With 7 bases clipped from V and 7 bases from J, the junction kept 7 bases outside the gene matches. The CDR3 extends over 13 amino acids. CDR3: CASRGQGTSGYTF. DNA for the CDR3: TGTGCCAGCCGGGGACAGGGGACTTCTGGCTACACCTTC.

V gene TRBV27 combines with J gene TRBJ2-5, with 10 nucleotides matching TRBD2. V lost 3 bases, J lost 5 bases, and 6 bases stayed unmatched. In germline, CDR1 is MNHEY, CDR2 SMNVEV (reference sequence). CDR3 size: 15 residues. In DNA, the CDR3 is TGTGCCAGCAGTTTGAGCGGGGGGGCGCTTGAGACCCAGTACTTC. This encodes CASSLSGGALETQYF.

This chain connects TRBV13 to TRBJ1-1; D is perhaps TRBD1 (5 bases). This CDR3 has 14 residues. The ends were cut back, 4 bases at V and 2 bases at J, with 11 bases in the middle. Germline V gene data show CDR1 as PRHDT and CDR2 as FYEKMQ (reference sequence). The CDR3 region is CASSSGRVNTEAFF. CDR3 DNA: TGTGCCAGCAGCTCGGGACGGGTAAACACTGAAGCTTTCTTT.

This clone has only a few counts. As DNA, the CDR3 is TGTGCCAGTAATAACGGGGTCACAGATACGCAGTATTTT. This codes for CASNNGVTDTQYF. The chain is built from TRBV19 and TRBJ2-3; the D gene is possibly TRBD2 (5 bases). CDR3 length: 13 amino acids. V lost 7 bases and J 2 bases, leaving 10 bases between the germline ends. The germline V gene encodes CDR1 LNHDA and CDR2 SQIVND (reference sequence).

This clone was picked up one time. The rearrangement links TRBV4-3 to TRBJ2-1; TRBD1 matches at 8 bases. The CDR3 runs to 14 residues. Unmatched junction bases numbered 7, after V lost 3 bases and J lost 9 bases. Germline CDR1 LGHNA, CDR2 YSLEER. CDR3 DNA sequence: TGCGCCAGCAGCCAGGCTACAGGGGGTCTTGAGCAGTTCTTC. As protein: CASSQATGGLEQFF.

In this sample, this clone turned up once. The J gene is TRBJ2-7, the V gene TRBV6-5; D gene unclear. Germline assignment: CDR1 MNHEY and CDR2 SVGAGI. The V gene lost 0 bases and the J gene lost 3 bases, with 6 bases spanning the gap. This CDR3 is 13 amino acids long. The CDR3 reads CASSYSRGYEQYF. The CDR3 coding sequence is TGTGCCAGCAGTTACTCGAGAGGCTACGAGCAGTACTTC.

This clone was recorded a few times. The chain employs TRBV11-2 and TRBJ2-7; D ambiguous. The CDR3 extends over 15 amino acids. Germline values: CDR1 SGHAT, CDR2 FQNNGV. V was pared by 5 bases and J by 1 base, with 15 bases between. CDR3 protein: CASSPGVGISYEQYF. The CDR3 nucleotides are TGTGCCAGCAGCCCGGGTGTGGGGATATCCTACGAGCAGTACTTC. Combining the CDR3 with reference TRBV11-2 and TRBJ2-7 gives the whole variable domain EAGVAQSPRYKIIEKRQSVAFWCNPISGHATLYWYQQILGQGPKLLIQFQNNGVVDDSQLPKDRFSAERLKGVDSTLKIQPAKLEDSAVYLCASSPGVGISYEQYFGPGTRLTVT.

The chain combines TRBV4-3 with TRBJ2-1; D is undetermined. The germline V gene encodes CDR1 LGHNA and CDR2 YSLEER. V lost 1 base and J 4 bases, leaving 8 bases between the germline ends. The CDR3 spans 14 residues. The CDR3 DNA sequence: TGCGCCAGCAGCCAAGGTGCCGAGTACAATGAGCAGTTCTTC. Translating it yields CASSQGAEYNEQFF.

This clone was observed a handful of times. V gene TRBV4-1 combines with J gene TRBJ2-7, with unresolved D. The germline V and J ends were trimmed by 1 base and 3 bases, with 7 bases remaining between them. There are 13 residues in the CDR3. Germline V CDR1 and CDR2: MGHRA, YSYEKL. The CDR3 protein is CASSQGSLYEQYF. The CDR3 DNA reads TGCGCCAGCAGCCAAGGCTCCCTCTACGAGCAGTACTTC.

This chain links TRBV11-1 with TRBJ1-3, with TRBD1 identical over 9 bases. V dropped 5 bases and J dropped 3; count of bases not matched to a gene: 5. Germline values: CDR1 SGHAT, CDR2 FQDESV (reference sequence). The CDR3 extends over 15 amino acids. CDR3 nucleotide sequence: TGTGCCAGCAGCGGCGGGACAGGGTTTGGAAACACCATATATTTT. Translation: CASSGGTGFGNTIYF.

The chain combines TRBV7-8 with TRBJ2-7; D is undetermined. CDR1 SGHVS and CDR2 FQNEAQ come from the germline V gene. The CDR3 is 13 residues long. Trimming took off 2 bases at V and 2 bases at J, with 7 bases between the two ends. The CDR3 DNA is TGTGCCAGCAGCTTAAGGTCAGCCTACGAGCAGTACTTC. The encoded protein is CASSLRSAYEQYF.

The chain couples TRBV27 to TRBJ1-6; 9 bases align to TRBD1. CDR3 size: 17 residues. Germline V gene sequence: CDR1 MNHEY, CDR2 SMNVEV (reference sequence). The V gene end was trimmed by 2 bases and the J gene end by 10 bases; junction bases not matched to a gene: 12. The CDR3 loop is CASSLSIRQGVVSPLHF. In nucleotides, the CDR3 is TGTGCCAGCAGTTTAAGTATTCGACAGGGGGTTGTATCACCCCTCCACTTT.

For the CDR3, the DNA is TGTGCCAGCAGCCCAGGGGACAAGAACACTGAAGCTTTCTTT. It codes for CASSPGDKNTEAFF. The chain recombines TRBV5-4 with TRBJ1-1; tentative D call: TRBD1 (6 bases). The CDR3 contains 14 residues. Looked up from germline, CDR1 is SGHNT and CDR2 is YYREEE (reference sequence). The V and J ends lost 4 bases and 1 base respectively, with 11 bases between them.

This clone occurred a few times. The rearrangement uses TRBV19 and TRBJ2-1; 8 bases line up with TRBD2. The V gene's germline CDR1 is LNHDA and CDR2 SQIVND (reference sequence). The V gene end was trimmed by 3 bases and the J gene end by 4 bases; junction bases not matched to a gene: 2. The CDR3 is 14 residues long. CDR3 amino acids: CASSIGTSYNEQFF. The CDR3 DNA reads TGTGCCAGTAGTATCGGGACTAGTTACAATGAGCAGTTCTTC.

This chain links TRBV7-9 with TRBJ1-1; D is ambiguous. The CDR3 is 11 amino acids. V dropped 8 bases and J dropped 2 bases, with 6 bases sitting between them. Germline CDR1 is SEHNR and CDR2 is FQNEAQ (reference sequence). This chain's CDR3 is CASGANTEAFF. The CDR3, as DNA: TGTGCCAGCGGAGCCAACACTGAAGCTTTCTTT.

This clone showed up just a few times. This chain connects TRBV29-1 to TRBJ2-3; D may be TRBD1 (5 bases). The CDR3 spans 11 residues. Trimming pared 6 bases from V and 2 bases from J, leaving 6 bases between. CDR1 is SQVTM, CDR2 ANQGSEA, per germline. The CDR3 nucleotides read TGCAGCGTGGACATCACAGATACGCAGTATTTT. Translation gives CSVDITDTQYF.

This clone was picked up a small number of times. This chain links TRBV10-3 with TRBJ2-1; 12 positions match TRBD2. Germline CDR1 ENHRY, CDR2 SYGVKD. V lost 7 bases to trimming and J lost 8 bases; unmatched junction nucleotides: 12. CDR3 length equals 16 residues. CDR3 nucleotide sequence: TGTGCCATCAACCCCCTAGCGGGGGGGCCCTCGGATGAGCAGTTCTTC. Amino acid sequence: CAINPLAGGPSDEQFF.